This T cell receptor (beta chain) is drawn from a study of blood T cell repertoires in COVID-19. Study in general: Collection of acute and convalescent COVID-19 samples took place in the United States, Italy and Spain. Nucleic acid was either cDNA or gDNA, and it came from T cells, B-cell-depleted T cells, or PBMCs.

As processed by the authors: Estimation of nucleated cell counts relied on the amplification of reference gene primers. TCRdb's copy holds only in-frame clones and misses some; the assay was immunoSEQ multiplex PCR. Clonal size and the V and J genes are those of that table, whereas D and trimming came from the DNA. This sample has fewer than 200,000 clones, with approximately 85% found just once. The specimen sequenced was peripheral blood. The clonotype originates from a woman older than 75 with acute or convalescent COVID-19.

The CDR3 loop is CASPGRGRGYTF. The DNA of the CDR3 is TGTGCCAGCCCCGGGAGGGGCCGGGGCTACACCTTC. This chain uses TRBV6-4 with TRBJ1-2, with D perhaps TRBD1 (5 bases). Germline V gene lookup returns CDR1 MRHNA and CDR2 SNTAGT. Trimming took off 8 bases at V and 8 bases at J, with 15 bases between the two ends. The CDR3 contains 12 residues.